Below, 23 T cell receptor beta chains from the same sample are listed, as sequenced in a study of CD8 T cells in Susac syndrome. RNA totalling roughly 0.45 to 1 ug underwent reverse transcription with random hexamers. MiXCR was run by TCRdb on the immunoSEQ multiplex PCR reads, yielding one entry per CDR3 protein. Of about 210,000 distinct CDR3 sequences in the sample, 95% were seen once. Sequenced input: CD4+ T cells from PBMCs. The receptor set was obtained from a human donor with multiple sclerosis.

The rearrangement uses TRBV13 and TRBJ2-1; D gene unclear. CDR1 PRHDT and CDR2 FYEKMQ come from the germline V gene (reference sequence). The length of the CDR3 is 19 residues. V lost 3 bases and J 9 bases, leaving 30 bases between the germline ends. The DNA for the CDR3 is TGTGCCAGCAGCTTCGCCGGTGGGATCGCGGTACCTACAGCCGGTGAGCAGTTCTTC. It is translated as CASSFAGGIAVPTAGEQFF.

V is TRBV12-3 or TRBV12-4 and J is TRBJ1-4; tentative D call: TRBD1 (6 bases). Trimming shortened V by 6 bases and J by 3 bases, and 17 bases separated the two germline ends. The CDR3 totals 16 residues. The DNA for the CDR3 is TGTGCCAGCAGGAACCTTACGGGGGCGGCTAATGAAAAACTGTTTTTT. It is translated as CASRNLTGAANEKLFF.

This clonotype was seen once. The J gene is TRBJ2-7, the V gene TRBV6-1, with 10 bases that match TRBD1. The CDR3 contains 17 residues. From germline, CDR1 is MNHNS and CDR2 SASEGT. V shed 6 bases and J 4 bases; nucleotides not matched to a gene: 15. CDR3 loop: CASSPLATGTGVYEQYF. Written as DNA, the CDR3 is TGTGCCAGCAGCCCTCTTGCGACCGGGACAGGGGTTTACGAGCAGTACTTC.

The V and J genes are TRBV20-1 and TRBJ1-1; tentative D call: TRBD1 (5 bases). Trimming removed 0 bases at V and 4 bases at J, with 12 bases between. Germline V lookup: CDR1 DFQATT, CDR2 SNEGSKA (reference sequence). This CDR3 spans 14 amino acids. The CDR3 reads CSARELPGGTEAFF. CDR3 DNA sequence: TGCAGTGCTAGAGAGCTACCTGGGGGCACTGAAGCTTTCTTT.

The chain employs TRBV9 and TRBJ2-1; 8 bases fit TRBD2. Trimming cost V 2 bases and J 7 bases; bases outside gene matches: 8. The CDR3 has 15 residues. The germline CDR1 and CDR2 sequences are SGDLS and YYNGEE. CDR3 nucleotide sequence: TGTGCCAGCAGCGTCACTCCGGGAGGGGCAAATGAGCAGTTCTTC. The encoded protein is CASSVTPGGANEQFF.

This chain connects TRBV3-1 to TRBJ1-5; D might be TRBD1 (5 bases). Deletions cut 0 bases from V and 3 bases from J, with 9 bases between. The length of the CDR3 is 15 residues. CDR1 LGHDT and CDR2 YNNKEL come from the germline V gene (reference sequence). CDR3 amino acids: CASSQEGLNNQPQHF. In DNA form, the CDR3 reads TGTGCCAGCAGCCAAGAGGGACTCAACAATCAGCCCCAGCATTTT.

This CDR3 is CASSIMGNSYEQYF. The CDR3 nucleotides are TGTGCCAGTAGTATTATGGGCAACTCCTACGAGCAGTACTTC. The V and J genes are TRBV19 and TRBJ2-7; D remains ambiguous. Germline V gene sequence: CDR1 LNHDA, CDR2 SQIVND (reference sequence). Trimming left V 3 bases short and J 0 bases short, with 9 bases between. CDR3 size: 14 residues.

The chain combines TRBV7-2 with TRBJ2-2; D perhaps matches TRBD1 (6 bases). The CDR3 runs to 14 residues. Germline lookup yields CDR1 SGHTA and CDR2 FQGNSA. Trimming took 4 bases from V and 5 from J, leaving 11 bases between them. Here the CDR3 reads CASSSRQGTGELFF. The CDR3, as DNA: TGTGCCAGCAGCTCCCGCCAGGGGACCGGGGAGCTGTTTTTT.

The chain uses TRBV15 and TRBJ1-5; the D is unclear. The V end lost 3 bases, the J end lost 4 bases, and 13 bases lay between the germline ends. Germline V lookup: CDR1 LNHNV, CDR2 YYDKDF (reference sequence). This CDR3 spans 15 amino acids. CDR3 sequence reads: CATSRWAGGNQPQHF. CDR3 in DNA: TGTGCCACCAGCAGGTGGGCAGGCGGTAATCAGCCCCAGCATTTT.

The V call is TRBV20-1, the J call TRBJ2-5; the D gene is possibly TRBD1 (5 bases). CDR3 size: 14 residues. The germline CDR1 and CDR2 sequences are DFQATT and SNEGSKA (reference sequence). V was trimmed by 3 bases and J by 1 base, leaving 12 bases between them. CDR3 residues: CSARVGQIQETQYF. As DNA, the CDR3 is TGCAGTGCTAGGGTGGGGCAGATCCAAGAGACCCAGTACTTC.

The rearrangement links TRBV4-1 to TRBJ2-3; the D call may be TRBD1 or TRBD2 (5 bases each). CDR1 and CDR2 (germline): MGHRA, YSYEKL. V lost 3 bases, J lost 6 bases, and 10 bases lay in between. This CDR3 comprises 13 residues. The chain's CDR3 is CASSQGREDTQYF. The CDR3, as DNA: TGCGCCAGCAGCCAGGGCAGGGAGGATACGCAGTATTTT.

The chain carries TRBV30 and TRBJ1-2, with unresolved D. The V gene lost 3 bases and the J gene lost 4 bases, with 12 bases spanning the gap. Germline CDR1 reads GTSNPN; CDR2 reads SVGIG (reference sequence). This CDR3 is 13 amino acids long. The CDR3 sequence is CAWREQPFYGYTF. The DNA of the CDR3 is TGTGCCTGGAGGGAACAGCCTTTCTATGGCTACACCTTC.

This CDR3 reads CASSPAGGTAQHF. Here the CDR3 DNA reads TGCGCCAGCAGCCCCGCAGGGGGAACCGCCCAGCATTTT. The chain carries TRBV5-1 and TRBJ1-5, with 7 bases that match TRBD1. Germline CDR1 and CDR2: SGHRS and YFSETQ. This CDR3 contains 13 residues. V lost 4 bases to trimming and J lost 11 bases; unmatched junction nucleotides: 9. Complete variable domain (other parts from reference TRBV5-1 and TRBJ1-5): KAGVTQTPRYLIKTRGQQVTLSCSPISGHRSVSWYQQTPGQGLQFLFEYFSETQRNKGNFPGRFSGRQFSNSRSEMNVSTLELGDSALYLCASSPAGGTAQHFGDGTRLSIL.

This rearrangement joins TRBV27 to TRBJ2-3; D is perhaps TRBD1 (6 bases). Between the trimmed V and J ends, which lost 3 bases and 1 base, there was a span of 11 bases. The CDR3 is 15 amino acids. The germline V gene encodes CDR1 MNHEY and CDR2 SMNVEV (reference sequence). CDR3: CASSFWGPGTDTQYF. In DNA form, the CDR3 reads TGTGCCAGCAGTTTTTGGGGGCCGGGCACAGATACGCAGTATTTT.

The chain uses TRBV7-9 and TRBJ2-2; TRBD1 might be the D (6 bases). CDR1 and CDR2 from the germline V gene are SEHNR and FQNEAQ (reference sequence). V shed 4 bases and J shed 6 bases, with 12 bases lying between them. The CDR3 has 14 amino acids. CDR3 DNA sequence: TGTGCCAGCAGCTCAGGGGTAAACGCCGGGGAGCTGTTTTTT. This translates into CASSSGVNAGELFF.

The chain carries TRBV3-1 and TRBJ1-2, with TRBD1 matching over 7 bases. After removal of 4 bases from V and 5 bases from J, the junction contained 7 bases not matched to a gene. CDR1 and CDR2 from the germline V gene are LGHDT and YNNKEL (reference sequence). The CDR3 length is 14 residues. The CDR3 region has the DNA TGTGCCAGCAGCCCGGGGACAGCTGCTTATGGCTACACCTTC. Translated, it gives CASSPGTAAYGYTF.

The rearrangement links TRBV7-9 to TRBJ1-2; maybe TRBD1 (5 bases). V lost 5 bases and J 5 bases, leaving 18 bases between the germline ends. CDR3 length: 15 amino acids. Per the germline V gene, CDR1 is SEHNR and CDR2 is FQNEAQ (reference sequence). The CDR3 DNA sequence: TGTGCCAGCAGCCCTACCGGGTCAGGGCCTTATGGCTACACCTTC. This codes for CASSPTGSGPYGYTF.

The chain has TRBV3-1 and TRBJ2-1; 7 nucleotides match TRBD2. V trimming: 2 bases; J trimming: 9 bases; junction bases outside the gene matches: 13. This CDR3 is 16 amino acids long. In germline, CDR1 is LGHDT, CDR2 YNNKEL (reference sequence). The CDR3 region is CASSQPLGAGRAEQFF. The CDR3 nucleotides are TGTGCCAGCAGCCAACCCCTCGGGGCAGGGAGGGCTGAGCAGTTCTTC.

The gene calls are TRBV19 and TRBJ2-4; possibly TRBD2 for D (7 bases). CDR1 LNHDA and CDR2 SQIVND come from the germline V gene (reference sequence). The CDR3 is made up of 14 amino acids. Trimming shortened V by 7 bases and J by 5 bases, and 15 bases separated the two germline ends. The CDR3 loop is CASNEGGAENIQYF. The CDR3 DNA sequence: TGTGCCAGTAACGAAGGGGGGGCCGAAAACATTCAGTACTTC.

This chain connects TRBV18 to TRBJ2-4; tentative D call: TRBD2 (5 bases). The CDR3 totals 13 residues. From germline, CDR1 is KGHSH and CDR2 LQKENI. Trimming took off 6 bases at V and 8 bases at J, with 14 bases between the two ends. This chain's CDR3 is CASSLPAGDIQYF. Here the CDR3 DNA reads TGTGCCAGCTCGCTTCCCGCGGGTGACATTCAGTACTTC.

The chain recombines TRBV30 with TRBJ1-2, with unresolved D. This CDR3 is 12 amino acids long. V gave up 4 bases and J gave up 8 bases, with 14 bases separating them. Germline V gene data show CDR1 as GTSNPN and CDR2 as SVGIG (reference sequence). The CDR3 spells CAWTMIRTGYTF. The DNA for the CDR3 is TGTGCCTGGACTATGATCCGGACCGGCTACACCTTC. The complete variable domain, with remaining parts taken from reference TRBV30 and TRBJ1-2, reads SQTIHQWPATLVQPVGSPLSLECTVEGTSNPNLYWYRQAAGRGLQLLFYSVGIGQISSEVPQNLSASRPQDRQFILSSKKLLLSDSGFYLCAWTMIRTGYTFGSGTRLTVV.

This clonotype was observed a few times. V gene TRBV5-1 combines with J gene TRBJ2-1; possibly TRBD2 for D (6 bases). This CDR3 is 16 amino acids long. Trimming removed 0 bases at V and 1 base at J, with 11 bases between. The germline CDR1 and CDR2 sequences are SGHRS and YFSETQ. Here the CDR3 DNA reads TGCGCCAGCAGCTTGGCCGGAGGGAGTTCCTACAATGAGCAGTTCTTC. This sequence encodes CASSLAGGSSYNEQFF.

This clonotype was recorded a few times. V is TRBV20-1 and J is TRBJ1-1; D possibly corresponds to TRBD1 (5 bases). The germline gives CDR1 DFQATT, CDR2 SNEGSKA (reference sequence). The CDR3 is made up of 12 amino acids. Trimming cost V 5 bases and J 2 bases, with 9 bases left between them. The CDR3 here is CSAGQGNTEAFF. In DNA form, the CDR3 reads TGCAGTGCTGGTCAGGGAAACACTGAAGCTTTCTTT.